This T cell receptor (beta chain) was retrieved from a study of OX40 agonist ivuxolimab in advanced cancers. Study at large: Patients in the trial were receiving intravenous ivuxolimab every 2 weeks, at doses of 0.01 to 10 mg/kg.

CDR1 is SGHRS, CDR2 YFSETQ, per germline. V trimming: 6 bases; J trimming: 5 bases; junction bases outside the gene matches: 11. CDR3 size: 14 residues. The table came from immunoSEQ multiplex PCR; TCRdb's copy has only in-frame clones and leaves some out. Among about 52,000 clones listed, 86% were seen once. Sequences were derived from CD4+ or CD8+ T cells sorted from blood, sampled in a trial of the OX40 agonist ivuxolimab. V is TRBV5-1 and J is TRBJ2-7; 7 bases fit TRBD2. This TCR was recovered from an adult with an advanced solid tumor such as melanoma, head and neck, liver or kidney cancer. In nucleotides, the CDR3 is TGCGCCAGCACCCCAGGGAGGGGCCCTCACGAGCAGTACTTC. Residues: CASTPGRGPHEQYF.